Below are 21 T cell receptor beta chains sequenced from a single sample in a study of blood T cell repertoires in COVID-19. The repertoire was sequenced with immunoSEQ multiplex PCR; TCRdb's copy has only in-frame clones and lacks some. The table shows some 500,000 clones, with roughly nine tenths occurring only once. The sequenced sample was peripheral blood. Receptors were obtained from a woman between 45 and 65 years old with COVID-19, enrolled during active disease.

The genes are TRBV11-2 and TRBJ1-1; no clear D. The CDR3 has 14 amino acids. V was trimmed by 1 base and J by 5 bases, leaving 11 bases between them. CDR1 SGHAT and CDR2 FQNNGV come from the germline V gene. The CDR3 coding sequence is TGTGCCAGCAGCTTAGGAGCCGGGGTGACTGAAGCTTTCTTT. Protein sequence: CASSLGAGVTEAFF.

The chain carries TRBV5-8 and TRBJ1-2; D gene uncertain. The CDR3 runs to 13 residues. CDR1 SGHTS and CDR2 YDEGEE come from the germline V gene. Trimming took 0 bases from V and 4 from J, leaving 7 bases between them. CDR3 sequence (DNA): TGTGCCAGCAGCTTGGGCACTAGCTATGGCTACACCTTC. It encodes CASSLGTSYGYTF.

With regard to this clone: The identical CDR3 is also encoded by other nucleotide sequences in the sample. This rearrangement joins TRBV5-4 to TRBJ1-1, with 9 bases lining up with TRBD1. The CDR3 is 14 residues long. Per germline, CDR1 SGHNT and CDR2 YYREEE (reference sequence). V was clipped by 0 bases and J by 4 bases; unmatched bases: 1. Here the CDR3 reads CASSLGQGGTEAFF. The CDR3 DNA sequence: TGTGCCAGCAGCTTGGGACAGGGGGGCACTGAAGCTTTCTTT. Drawing the rest from reference TRBV5-4 and TRBJ1-1, the complete variable domain is ETGVTQSPTHLIKTRGQQVTLRCSSQSGHNTVSWYQQALGQGPQFIFQYYREEENGRGNFPPRFSGLQFPNYSSELNVNALELDDSALYLCASSLGQGGTEAFFGQGTRLTVV.

The chain has TRBV7-2 and TRBJ2-6, with no clear D. The CDR3 extends over 14 amino acids. Between the trimmed V and J ends, which lost 4 bases and 0 bases, there was a span of 4 bases. Germline-derived CDR1 and CDR2 are SGHTA and FQGNSA. Here the CDR3 DNA reads TGTGCCAGCAGCTCCTTCTCTGGGGCCAACGTCCTGACTTTC. Translation: CASSSFSGANVLTF.

This clone was recorded only once. The gene calls are TRBV19 and TRBJ2-7; maybe TRBD2 (6 bases). There are 14 residues in the CDR3. Germline V lookup: CDR1 LNHDA, CDR2 SQIVND (reference sequence). V lost 3 bases to trimming and J lost 0 bases, with 9 bases between them. CDR3 in amino acids: CASSIRGYSYEQYF. In nucleotides, the CDR3 is TGTGCCAGTAGTATTCGGGGGTACTCCTACGAGCAGTACTTC.

The rearrangement links TRBV2 to TRBJ2-4; the D gene is possibly TRBD2 (5 bases). Trimming pared 6 bases from V and 9 bases from J, leaving 15 bases between. The CDR3 runs 13 residues. Germline V gene lookup returns CDR1 SNHLY and CDR2 FYNNEI. The CDR3: CASSEGRSGIQYF. CDR3 coding DNA: TGTGCCAGCAGCGAGGGCAGGTCGGGCATTCAGTACTTC.

CDR3 residues: CATSDPRTSGGGSLAANVLTF. The CDR3 DNA is TGTGCCACCAGTGACCCCCGGACTAGCGGGGGGGGTTCTCTGGCGGCCAACGTCCTGACTTTC. V usage is TRBV24-1 and J usage is TRBJ2-6; 15 positions match TRBD2. The CDR3 totals 21 residues. Germline V gives CDR1 KGHDR, CDR2 SFDVKD. J was trimmed by 6 bases and V by 4 bases; bases with no gene match: 15.

The chain uses TRBV10-2 and TRBJ2-6; tentative D call: TRBD2 (5 bases). The CDR3 loop spans 16 amino acids. Germline V gene data show CDR1 as WSHSY and CDR2 as SAAADI. V was shortened by 1 base and J by 1 base, with 8 bases between the two germline ends. In DNA, the CDR3 is TGCGCCAGCAGTGAGTTGGACTTTTCTGGGGCCAACGTCCTGACTTTC. Its translation is CASSELDFSGANVLTF.

This clone was observed a few times. The chain links TRBV25-1 to TRBJ1-6; possibly TRBD1 for D (6 bases). Per germline, CDR1 MGHDK and CDR2 SYGVNS. The V end was cut by 8 bases, the J end by 8 bases, with 16 bases between. This CDR3 has 14 residues. CDR3 sequence (DNA): TGTGCCAGCGCAGGGGCAATGCGAGATTCACCCCTCCACTTT. Translation gives CASAGAMRDSPLHF.

This rearrangement joins TRBV27 to TRBJ1-2; D might be TRBD1 (6 bases). Trimming shortened V by 2 bases and J by 6 bases, and 10 bases separated the two germline ends. Germline CDR1 MNHEY, CDR2 SMNVEV (reference sequence). The CDR3 contains 13 residues. The CDR3 DNA is TGTGCCAGCAGTTTAGGGGGGGGCCATGGCTACACCTTC. Encoded protein: CASSLGGGHGYTF.

A note on this clone: At one end, the junction sequence differs from germline, possibly due to a read error. The CDR3 nucleotides are TGTGCCAGCAGCTTAGCGGGGGGTGGGGCGCCGGTGGATTTT. This translates into CASSLAGGGAPVDF. This chain links TRBV7-2 with TRBJ1-3; a weak D match, TRBD1 (5 bases). This CDR3 is 14 amino acids long. The V gene's germline CDR1 is SGHTA and CDR2 FQGNSA.

This clone was seen a single time. The gene calls are TRBV6-5 and TRBJ1-2; a weak D match, TRBD1 (5 bases). V lost 6 bases, J lost 5 bases, and 16 bases lay in between. The CDR3 sequence is 14 residues long. The germline V gene encodes CDR1 MNHEY and CDR2 SVGAGI. The CDR3 region has the DNA TGTGCCAGCAGCTTTAGCGGGGCTTCTTATGGCTACACCTTC. This encodes CASSFSGASYGYTF.

The chain is built from TRBV28 and TRBJ1-3; a weak D match, TRBD1 (5 bases). The CDR3 consists of 16 residues. The germline CDR1 and CDR2 sequences are MDHEN and SYDVKM. V shed 7 bases and J shed 0 bases, with 16 bases lying between them. CDR3 sequence (DNA): TGTGCCAGCACCTCGGGCAGGGCCAGCTCTGGAAACACCATATATTTT. Amino acids: CASTSGRASSGNTIYF.

This clone has a handful of counts. V usage is TRBV28 and J usage is TRBJ2-7, with D possibly matching TRBD2 (6 bases). Germline V gives CDR1 MDHEN, CDR2 SYDVKM. The CDR3 sequence is 20 residues long. Trimming stripped 4 bases from V and 3 bases from J, with 31 bases between. DNA for the CDR3: TGTGCCAGCAGTTCGCACCCAAGGGCAGGATGGCGTGGAGGGATCTACGAGCAGTACTTC. Translated: CASSSHPRAGWRGGIYEQYF.

For the CDR3, the DNA is TGTGCCAGTAGTATAGACAGGAACAACTATGGCTACACCTTC. As protein: CASSIDRNNYGYTF. The chain carries TRBV19 and TRBJ1-2; D unclear. CDR1 and CDR2 (germline): LNHDA, SQIVND (reference sequence). The germline V and J ends were trimmed by 0 bases and 2 bases, with 7 bases remaining between them. The CDR3 consists of 14 residues.

J is TRBJ2-5 and V is TRBV28; maybe TRBD2 (6 bases). The germline gives CDR1 MDHEN, CDR2 SYDVKM. The length of the CDR3 is 14 residues. V was pared by 8 bases and J by 1 base, with 14 bases between. CDR3: CASSHGGAQETQYF. CDR3 coding DNA: TGTGCCAGCTCCCACGGCGGGGCCCAAGAGACCCAGTACTTC.

This rearrangement joins TRBV6-5 to TRBJ1-2, with D uncertain. CDR3 size: 15 residues. Germline values: CDR1 MNHEY, CDR2 SVGAGI. Trimming removed 5 bases from V and 3 bases from J, with 16 bases in between. The CDR3: CASSPRGLGYYGYTF. Written as DNA, the CDR3 is TGTGCCAGCAGTCCCCGCGGTCTAGGCTACTATGGCTACACCTTC.

This clone was observed once. The chain has TRBV21-1 and TRBJ2-2; TRBD1, the table's D call, was not compared with the DNA. TRBV21-1 is flagged as a pseudogene. This CDR3 is built from 16 residues. Written as DNA, the CDR3 is TGTGCCAGCAGCAATCGTTCGCAGGGGGGAATCGGGGAGCTGTTTTTT. Translated: CASSNRSQGGIGELFF.

The gene calls are TRBV30 and TRBJ1-2, with 9 positions matching TRBD1. Germline CDR1 GTSNPN, CDR2 SVGIG (reference sequence). Unmatched junction bases numbered 8, after V lost 4 bases and J lost 2 bases. The CDR3 has 15 residues. CDR3 bases: TGTGCCTGGATCGACAGGACAGGGGAGAACTATGGCTACACCTTC. It is translated as CAWIDRTGENYGYTF.

CDR3 DNA sequence: TGTGCCAGTATCGCCAGAAAGGGACAGGTCGCCTCTGGGGCCAACGTCCTGACTTTC. Its protein product is CASIARKGQVASGANVLTF. V usage is TRBV19 and J usage is TRBJ2-6, with 8 bases aligning to TRBD1. The CDR3 sequence is 19 residues long. Per the germline V gene, CDR1 is LNHDA and CDR2 is SQIVND (reference sequence). Trimming at V came to 7 bases and at J to 0 bases, leaving 14 bases not matched to a gene.

Only one count was recorded for this clone. This chain uses TRBV5-4 with TRBJ1-4; no reliable D call. Germline assignment: CDR1 SGHNT and CDR2 YYREEE (reference sequence). The CDR3 is 13 residues long. V lost 4 bases and J lost 12, with 16 bases in between. In DNA form, the CDR3 reads TGTGCCAGCAGCCCCGACCTAAGGGAGGAACTGTTTTTT. Protein: CASSPDLREELFF.